Sequencing of this TCR beta chain was carried out in a study of control samples from healthy donors and cancer patients. TCRdb's table, derived via immunoSEQ multiplex PCR, lists solely in-frame clones and lacks some. The sample holds 140,000 to 150,000 clones, 75% to 95% seen once. The CDR3 is 15 amino acids. Trimming cost V 4 bases and J 3 bases; bases outside gene matches: 6. Germline V gives CDR1 SGHRS, CDR2 YFSETQ. The sequence was collected from a man aged 30-40 years in good health. The chain combines TRBV5-1 with TRBJ2-3; the match to TRBD2 covers 9 bases. Sequencing was performed on blood. The CDR3 loop reads CASSPSGGRTDTQYF. The CDR3, as DNA: TGCGCCAGCAGCCCGAGCGGGGGGCGGACAGATACGCAGTATTTT.